Listed below are T cell receptor beta chains from one sample, sequenced in a study of technical replicates of blood from a handful of donors. The data were produced by immunoSEQ multiplex PCR, yet TCRdb's version contains in-frame clones alone and is incomplete. This sample has about 100,000 clones, with under 96% found just once. Sequencing was performed on T cells isolated from PBMCs. All receptors derive from a human donor in good health. Both conserved end residues are part of each CDR3. The D gene is left open where the match is weak. Some rows have no size entry. The others give once, few or many, or a class for an expanded clone.

v_gene: TRBV5-4; d_gene: -; j_gene: TRBJ2-4; abundance: -; CDR3aa: CASSFTSKVSVQSRNIQYF; CDR3nt: TGTGCCAGCAGCTTTACTAGTAAGGTGTCCGTTCAAAGTCGGAACATTCAGTACTTC
v_gene: TRBV7-3; d_gene: TRBD2; j_gene: TRBJ2-5; abundance: -; CDR3aa: CASSLAGGFQETQYF; CDR3nt: TGTGCCAGCAGCCTAGCGGGGGGCTTCCAAGAGACCCAGTACTTC
v_gene: TRBV6-5; d_gene: -; j_gene: TRBJ2-7; abundance: -; CDR3aa: CVSRRLQETAEQYF; CDR3nt: TGTGTGAGCAGAAGATTACAGGAGACGGCCGAGCAGTACTTC
v_gene: TRBV11-3; d_gene: TRBD2; j_gene: TRBJ2-1; abundance: -; CDR3aa: CASSLESGGEFF; CDR3nt: TGTGCCAGCAGCTTAGAGTCGGGAGGGGAGTTCTTC
v_gene: TRBV19; d_gene: TRBD1; j_gene: TRBJ1-5; abundance: -; CDR3aa: CASSITVGGRGNQPQHF; CDR3nt: TGTGCCAGTAGTATAACGGTCGGCGGCAGGGGGAATCAGCCCCAGCATTTT
v_gene: TRBV2; d_gene: TRBD2; j_gene: TRBJ2-1; abundance: -; CDR3aa: CASSDLFWASGNNEQFF; CDR3nt: TGTGCCAGCAGTGATCTGTTTTGGGCTAGCGGAAACAATGAGCAGTTCTTC
v_gene: TRBV6-5; d_gene: -; j_gene: TRBJ1-6; abundance: -; CDR3aa: CASSPVFSYNSPLHF; CDR3nt: TGTGCCAGCAGCCCGGTTTTCTCCTATAATTCACCCCTCCACTTT
v_gene: TRBV11-2; d_gene: -; j_gene: TRBJ2-7; abundance: -; CDR3aa: CASSLGRGSYEQYF; CDR3nt: TGTGCCAGCAGCTTAGGGAGGGGCTCCTACGAGCAGTACTTC
v_gene: TRBV27; d_gene: -; j_gene: TRBJ2-3; abundance: once; CDR3aa: CASSSLAGRKDTQYF; CDR3nt: TGTGCCAGCAGTTCCCTCGCGGGAAGAAAAGATACGCAGTATTTT
v_gene: TRBV4-1; d_gene: -; j_gene: TRBJ2-7; abundance: -; CDR3aa: CASSHPARYEQYF; CDR3nt: TGCGCCAGCAGCCACCCCGCGAGATACGAGCAGTACTTC
v_gene: TRBV6-1; d_gene: TRBD1; j_gene: TRBJ2-7; abundance: -; CDR3aa: CASRPGTGRAYEQYF; CDR3nt: TGTGCCAGCAGGCCAGGGACAGGAAGAGCCTACGAGCAGTACTTC
v_gene: TRBV19; d_gene: -; j_gene: TRBJ1-1; abundance: -; CDR3aa: CASSIDRNTGRGTEAFF; CDR3nt: TGTGCCAGTAGTATAGATAGGAATACAGGGCGAGGGACTGAAGCTTTCTTT
v_gene: TRBV5-1; d_gene: -; j_gene: TRBJ2-7; abundance: -; CDR3aa: CASSLGFGASYEQYF; CDR3nt: TGCGCCAGCAGCTTGGGATTCGGAGCCTCCTACGAGCAGTACTTC
v_gene: TRBV27; d_gene: -; j_gene: TRBJ1-4; abundance: once; CDR3aa: CASSPYNAGLGEKLFF; CDR3nt: TGTGCCAGCAGTCCTTATAATGCGGGTTTGGGCGAAAAACTGTTTTTT
v_gene: TRBV2; d_gene: -; j_gene: TRBJ2-5; abundance: -; CDR3aa: CASSWSVEARQETQYF; CDR3nt: TGTGCCAGCAGTTGGTCAGTTGAGGCCCGCCAAGAGACCCAGTACTTC
v_gene: TRBV4-1; d_gene: TRBD2; j_gene: TRBJ2-7; abundance: -; CDR3aa: CASSHPGLAGGAVEQYF; CDR3nt: TGCGCCAGCAGCCATCCCGGACTAGCGGGGGGCGCGGTCGAGCAGTACTTC
v_gene: TRBV5-3; d_gene: TRBD1; j_gene: TRBJ1-4; abundance: once; CDR3aa: CARSLSISPDRGPNEKLFF; CDR3nt: TGTGCCAGAAGCTTGAGTATCTCCCCTGACAGGGGCCCGAATGAAAAACTGTTTTTT
v_gene: TRBV19; d_gene: -; j_gene: TRBJ2-1; abundance: -; CDR3aa: CASSISPDNNEQFF; CDR3nt: TGTGCCAGTAGTATAAGTCCAGATAACAATGAGCAGTTCTTC
v_gene: TRBV15; d_gene: -; j_gene: TRBJ1-1; abundance: -; CDR3aa: CATRKNRLVDTEAFF; CDR3nt: TGTGCCACCAGGAAAAATCGATTAGTAGACACTGAAGCTTTCTTT
v_gene: TRBV11-3; d_gene: -; j_gene: TRBJ2-5; abundance: -; CDR3aa: CASRNQGEVETQYF; CDR3nt: TGTGCCAGCAGAAATCAGGGGGAGGTAGAGACCCAGTACTTC
v_gene: TRBV2; d_gene: -; j_gene: TRBJ2-1; abundance: -; CDR3aa: CASTVGGPNEQFF; CDR3nt: TGTGCCAGCACGGTCGGGGGGCCGAATGAGCAGTTCTTC
v_gene: TRBV5-1; d_gene: TRBD2; j_gene: TRBJ2-1; abundance: -; CDR3aa: CASSLRTSGNNEQFF; CDR3nt: TGCGCCAGCAGCTTGCGGACTAGCGGGAACAATGAGCAGTTCTTC
v_gene: TRBV28; d_gene: -; j_gene: TRBJ2-5; abundance: -; CDR3aa: CASSLLQPQETQYF; CDR3nt: TGTGCCAGCAGTTTATTACAGCCCCAAGAGACCCAGTACTTC
v_gene: TRBV5-1; d_gene: TRBD2; j_gene: TRBJ2-2; abundance: -; CDR3aa: CASSFLAGDTGELFF; CDR3nt: TGCGCCAGCAGCTTTCTAGCGGGGGACACCGGGGAGCTGTTTTTT
v_gene: TRBV7-9; d_gene: -; j_gene: TRBJ2-7; abundance: -; CDR3aa: CASSLSRTAAYEQYF; CDR3nt: TGTGCCAGCAGCCTATCTAGGACAGCCGCCTACGAGCAGTACTTC
v_gene: TRBV29-1; d_gene: -; j_gene: TRBJ1-1; abundance: -; CDR3aa: CSVAAGGASTEAFF; CDR3nt: TGCAGCGTTGCGGCGGGGGGCGCGAGCACTGAAGCTTTCTTT
v_gene: TRBV29-1; d_gene: -; j_gene: TRBJ1-5; abundance: few; CDR3aa: CSVGQGRDQPQHF; CDR3nt: TGCAGCGTTGGGCAGGGAAGGGATCAGCCCCAGCATTTT
v_gene: TRBV6-1; d_gene: TRBD2; j_gene: TRBJ2-7; abundance: -; CDR3aa: CASGETSGFLYEQYF; CDR3nt: TGTGCCAGCGGCGAGACTAGCGGCTTTCTTTACGAGCAGTACTTC
v_gene: TRBV6-5; d_gene: TRBD2; j_gene: TRBJ2-1; abundance: -; CDR3aa: CASSYGSGTSSEQFF; CDR3nt: TGTGCCAGCAGTTACGGGTCCGGGACTAGCAGTGAGCAGTTCTTC
v_gene: TRBV5-1; d_gene: -; j_gene: TRBJ2-5; abundance: -; CDR3aa: CASSSGTPSGTQYF; CDR3nt: TGCGCCAGCAGCTCCGGGACACCCTCAGGGACCCAGTACTTC
v_gene: TRBV14; d_gene: TRBD2; j_gene: TRBJ2-1; abundance: -; CDR3aa: CASSRGLAGNNEQFF; CDR3nt: TGTGCCAGCAGCCGGGGACTAGCGGGGAACAATGAGCAGTTCTTC
v_gene: TRBV2; d_gene: TRBD1; j_gene: TRBJ2-2; abundance: -; CDR3aa: CASSDRFLKGAGTGELFF; CDR3nt: TGTGCCAGCAGCGACCGCTTCTTGAAGGGGGCAGGGACCGGGGAGCTGTTTTTT
v_gene: TRBV30; d_gene: TRBD1; j_gene: TRBJ2-3; abundance: -; CDR3aa: CAWSEGASYADTQYF; CDR3nt: TGTGCCTGGAGTGAGGGGGCCAGTTACGCAGATACGCAGTATTTT
v_gene: TRBV30; d_gene: -; j_gene: TRBJ2-5; abundance: -; CDR3aa: CAWSVGGPLQETQYF; CDR3nt: TGTGCCTGGAGTGTTGGAGGGCCCCTCCAAGAGACCCAGTACTTC
v_gene: TRBV5-1; d_gene: TRBD1; j_gene: TRBJ1-2; abundance: -; CDR3aa: CASSLGGQGANGYTF; CDR3nt: TGCGCCAGCAGCTTGGGGGGACAGGGTGCGAATGGCTACACCTTC
v_gene: TRBV6-4; d_gene: -; j_gene: TRBJ1-5; abundance: -; CDR3aa: CASSDSNRGRSNQPQHF; CDR3nt: TGTGCCAGCAGTGACTCGAACCGGGGAAGGAGCAATCAGCCCCAGCATTTT
v_gene: TRBV5-4; d_gene: TRBD1; j_gene: TRBJ1-2; abundance: -; CDR3aa: CASSSGQSYGYTF; CDR3nt: TGTGCCAGCAGCTCGGGACAGAGCTATGGCTACACCTTC
v_gene: TRBV7-6; d_gene: -; j_gene: TRBJ1-1; abundance: -; CDR3aa: CASSLGRNTEAFF; CDR3nt: TGTGCCAGCAGCTTAGGGAGGAACACTGAAGCTTTCTTT
v_gene: TRBV5-4; d_gene: -; j_gene: TRBJ1-2; abundance: -; CDR3aa: CASSLGADGYGYTF; CDR3nt: TGTGCCAGCAGCTTGGGGGCAGACGGCTATGGCTACACCTTC
v_gene: TRBV19; d_gene: TRBD2; j_gene: TRBJ2-1; abundance: -; CDR3aa: CASTLTIGGGLYNEQFF; CDR3nt: TGTGCCAGTACTTTGACAATCGGGGGAGGGCTCTACAATGAGCAGTTCTTC
v_gene: TRBV5-4; d_gene: -; j_gene: TRBJ2-3; abundance: -; CDR3aa: CASYLSADSTDTQYF; CDR3nt: TGTGCCAGCTATTTGTCAGCGGATAGCACAGATACGCAGTATTTT
v_gene: TRBV6-1; d_gene: -; j_gene: TRBJ2-1; abundance: -; CDR3aa: CASSEAAGSSYNEQFF; CDR3nt: TGTGCCAGCAGTGAAGCGGCAGGCAGCTCCTACAATGAGCAGTTCTTC
v_gene: TRBV30; d_gene: -; j_gene: TRBJ1-2; abundance: -; CDR3aa: CAWSVRPGVRGYTF; CDR3nt: TGTGCCTGGAGTGTACGTCCAGGCGTTCGGGGCTACACCTTC
v_gene: TRBV6-1; d_gene: -; j_gene: TRBJ2-3; abundance: -; CDR3aa: CASSEAGLIGSITDTQYF; CDR3nt: TGTGCCAGCAGTGAAGCCGGTTTGATCGGGAGTATTACAGATACGCAGTATTTT
v_gene: TRBV28; d_gene: -; j_gene: TRBJ2-7; abundance: -; CDR3aa: CASSPGGAIGVYEQYF; CDR3nt: TGTGCCAGCAGCCCTGGGGGGGCTATAGGGGTCTACGAGCAGTACTTC
v_gene: TRBV7-2; d_gene: -; j_gene: TRBJ2-7; abundance: -; CDR3aa: CASSFIKGQYTYEQYF; CDR3nt: TGTGCCAGCAGCTTTATAAAGGGGCAGTATACCTACGAGCAGTACTTC
v_gene: TRBV21-1; d_gene: -; j_gene: TRBJ2-7; abundance: -; CDR3aa: CASSKRKPSEYEQYF; CDR3nt: TGTGCCAGCAGCAAACGAAAGCCCTCTGAGTACGAGCAGTACTTC
v_gene: TRBV7-6; d_gene: -; j_gene: TRBJ2-7; abundance: -; CDR3aa: CASSLESPPQGGYEQYF; CDR3nt: TGTGCCAGCAGCTTAGAGTCCCCCCCACAGGGAGGGTACGAGCAGTACTTC
v_gene: TRBV25-1; d_gene: TRBD1; j_gene: TRBJ2-4; abundance: -; CDR3aa: CASSETDRAENIQYF; CDR3nt: TGTGCCAGCAGTGAGACAGACAGGGCCGAAAACATTCAGTACTTC
v_gene: TRBV28; d_gene: -; j_gene: TRBJ2-3; abundance: -; CDR3aa: CASSLSYSRQYTQYF; CDR3nt: TGTGCCAGCAGTTTAAGCTACTCCAGACAGTATACGCAGTATTTT
v_gene: TRBV28; d_gene: TRBD2; j_gene: TRBJ2-7; abundance: -; CDR3aa: CASSLYQREGDEQYF; CDR3nt: TGTGCCAGCAGTTTATACCAGCGGGAGGGGGACGAGCAGTACTTC
v_gene: TRBV18; d_gene: TRBD1; j_gene: TRBJ2-7; abundance: once; CDR3aa: CASSRGGTGGSRGYEQYF; CDR3nt: TGTGCCAGCTCACGAGGTGGGACAGGGGGGTCGAGGGGCTACGAGCAGTACTTC
v_gene: TRBV19; d_gene: -; j_gene: TRBJ1-2; abundance: -; CDR3aa: CASSPGHGPYGYTF; CDR3nt: TGTGCCAGTAGTCCGGGACACGGTCCCTATGGCTACACCTTC
v_gene: TRBV27; d_gene: -; j_gene: TRBJ1-5; abundance: once; CDR3aa: CASSGRTDHNQPQHF; CDR3nt: TGTGCCAGCAGTGGAAGGACAGACCACAATCAGCCCCAGCATTTT
v_gene: TRBV15; d_gene: -; j_gene: TRBJ2-7; abundance: -; CDR3aa: CATSRIRVGEQYF; CDR3nt: TGTGCCACCAGCAGAATCAGGGTTGGCGAGCAGTACTTC
v_gene: TRBV6-6; d_gene: TRBD2; j_gene: TRBJ2-5; abundance: -; CDR3aa: CASKASGGQETQYF; CDR3nt: TGTGCCAGCAAGGCTAGCGGGGGACAAGAGACCCAGTACTTC
v_gene: TRBV5-6; d_gene: -; j_gene: TRBJ1-4; abundance: -; CDR3aa: CASRRTPGVTNEKLFF; CDR3nt: TGTGCCAGCAGACGCACTCCGGGAGTGACTAATGAAAAACTGTTTTTT
v_gene: TRBV12-5; d_gene: -; j_gene: TRBJ1-6; abundance: -; CDR3aa: CASGWLTQGMRGNSPLHF; CDR3nt: TGTGCTAGTGGTTGGCTTACCCAGGGTATGAGAGGTAATTCACCCCTCCACTTT
v_gene: TRBV7-3; d_gene: TRBD2; j_gene: TRBJ2-3; abundance: -; CDR3aa: CASSLNSGPSTDTQYF; CDR3nt: TGTGCCAGCAGCTTAAATAGCGGGCCCAGCACAGATACGCAGTATTTT
v_gene: TRBV29-1; d_gene: -; j_gene: TRBJ2-1; abundance: -; CDR3aa: CSVSGSVYNEQFF; CDR3nt: TGCAGCGTTAGTGGGAGTGTCTACAATGAGCAGTTCTTC